These T cell receptor beta chains were read from a single sample in a study of cytomegalovirus exposure and HLA in healthy donors. TCRdb's table, derived via immunoSEQ multiplex PCR, lists solely in-frame clones and lacks some. The sample carries roughly 100,000 clones, about 75% recorded once. Sequenced material: PBMCs. These receptors were obtained from a woman aged 40 to 50 in good health and CMV-seronegative. Each CDR3 is given with its conserved first and last residue. D genes are given only for firm matches. The listing skips clone size in some rows; elsewhere it reads once, few, many or a size class.

clone_size d_call cdr3_length j_call v_call cdr3_nt cdr3_aa
. . 18 TRBJ1-2 TRBV4-3 TGCGCCAGCAGCCAAGAGAAGGTCGCAGGGTGGAATAGCTATGGCTACACCTTC CASSQEKVAGWNSYGYTF
. . 14 TRBJ2-7 TRBV10-3 TGTGCCATCAGCCCGTCTAGCAGTGGAGGCGAGCAGTACTTC CAISPSSSGGEQYF
. TRBD1 14 TRBJ1-1 TRBV30 TGTGCCGGGAACAGGTTAACAGGGGGGACTGAAGCTTTCTTT CAGNRLTGGTEAFF
. . 15 TRBJ1-2 TRBV4-1 TGCGCCAGCAGCCAAGACTCAGGGGAAGCCTATGGCTACACCTTC CASSQDSGEAYGYTF
. . 14 TRBJ1-5 TRBV18 TGTGCCAGCTCACCAGGGGACACCTATCAGCCCCAGCATTTT CASSPGDTYQPQHF
. . 15 TRBJ1-2 TRBV9 TGTGCCAGCAGCGGCTTGGACAGAACTAACTATGGCTACACCTTC CASSGLDRTNYGYTF
. . 12 TRBJ2-7 TRBV2 TGTGCCAGCAGAGATGACAGTCACGAGCAGTACTTC CASRDDSHEQYF
. . 13 TRBJ2-2 TRBV2 TGTGCCAGCAGACAGGAGAACACCGGGGAGCTGTTTTTT CASRQENTGELFF
. TRBD1 12 TRBJ1-3 TRBV29-1 TGCAGCGCTGGGACAGGTGGAAACACCATATATTTT CSAGTGGNTIYF
. . 18 TRBJ2-6 TRBV5-6 TGTGCCAGCAGCTTGGAACAGAATCACAACTCTGGGGCCAACGTCCTGACCTTC CASSLEQNHNSGANVLTF
once . 15 TRBJ1-2 TRBV4-2 TGTGCCAGCAGCCAGGGGGGGGTGGAGGTCTATGGCTACACCTTC CASSQGGVEVYGYTF
. TRBD1 15 TRBJ2-1 TRBV7-9 TGTGCCAGCAGCTTAGCAGGACAGGGTTACAATGAGCAGTTCTTC CASSLAGQGYNEQFF
. . 14 TRBJ1-4 TRBV6-1 TGTGCCAGCAGGTTATTCGGGTCCAATGAAAAACTGTTTTTT CASRLFGSNEKLFF
. TRBD1 13 TRBJ1-5 TRBV6-5 TGTGCCAGCAGTTGGGACAGGGGAGGACCCCAGCATTTT CASSWDRGGPQHF
. TRBD1 16 TRBJ1-5 TRBV6-6 TGTGCCAGCAGCCCTTCCACAGGGGGCGGTCAGCAGCCCCAGCATTTT CASSPSTGGGQQPQHF
once TRBD1 14 TRBJ2-7 TRBV19 TGTGCCAGTAGTCCGGGACAGGACTCCTACGAGCAGTACTTC CASSPGQDSYEQYF
few TRBD2 15 TRBJ2-6 TRBV27 TGTGCCAGTGGACTAGTTGTTTCCGGGGCCAACGTCCTGACTTTC CASGLVVSGANVLTF
. TRBD1 15 TRBJ2-1 TRBV27 TGTGCCAGCAGTTTATCGACAGGGATTTACAATGAGCAGTTCTTC CASSLSTGIYNEQFF
. . 14 TRBJ2-7 TRBV6-6 TGTGCCAGCAGTTACTCGAAGGGGGAATACGAGCAGTACTTC CASSYSKGEYEQYF
. . 15 TRBJ1-5 TRBV27 TGTGCCAGCAGTCGGGCCATGGAGGGTCTTCAGCCCCAGCATTTT CASSRAMEGLQPQHF
. TRBD1 15 TRBJ1-1 TRBV2 TGTGCCAGCAGTAAACGGACAGGGGCGAACACTGAAGCTTTCTTT CASSKRTGANTEAFF
. TRBD2 15 TRBJ2-1 TRBV2 TGTGCCAGCAGTGAATTGTTAGCGGGTTCTAATGAGCAGTTCTTC CASSELLAGSNEQFF
. . 14 TRBJ2-5 TRBV7-8 TGTGCCAGCAGCTTTTTGGTAGCCCAAGAGACCCAGTACTTC CASSFLVAQETQYF
. . 13 TRBJ1-1 TRBV5-4 TGTGCCAGCAGGTTTCAGGGAAACACTGAAGCTTTCTTT CASRFQGNTEAFF
. . 15 TRBJ2-2 TRBV7-6 TGTGCCAGCAGCGAACGGGACACCGTCACCGGGGAGCTGTTTTTT CASSERDTVTGELFF
. . 12 TRBJ1-1 TRBV6-5 TGTGCCAGCAGTTACACAGGAGCCGAAGCTTTCTTT CASSYTGAEAFF
. TRBD2 14 TRBJ2-3 TRBV27 TGTGCCAGCAGGCCAGCGGGGGCAGCAGATACGCAGTATTTT CASRPAGAADTQYF
. TRBD1 14 TRBJ1-2 TRBV4-1 TGCGCCAGCAGCCAACCCGGGACAGGGTATGGCTACACCTTC CASSQPGTGYGYTF
. . 14 TRBJ2-7 TRBV10-1 TGCGCCAGCAGTGGGACGACTAGACTTGACGAGCAGTACTTC CASSGTTRLDEQYF
. . 12 TRBJ1-2 TRBV29-1 TGCAGCGTTTTGCAGGGGATAAATGGCTACACCTTC CSVLQGINGYTF
. . 15 TRBJ1-2 TRBV19 TGTGCCAGTAGTATACAGGCGGACTCAAACTATGGCTACACCTTC CASSIQADSNYGYTF
. . 15 TRBJ2-3 TRBV29-1 TGCAGCGTTGAAGGCGGGGCCCTAGTTGGAGATACGCAGTATTTT CSVEGGALVGDTQYF
. TRBD2 15 TRBJ2-1 TRBV5-1 TGCGCCAGCAGCTCAACAGCGGGGGGGATAGATGAGCAGTTCTTC CASSSTAGGIDEQFF
. . 14 TRBJ2-7 TRBV11-2 TGTGCCAGCAGCTTAGTGATGACAGCCTACGAGCAGTACTTC CASSLVMTAYEQYF